A selection of T cell receptor beta chains follows, all from one sample in a study of CD8+ T cells in alopecia areata. Measured with immunoSEQ multiplex PCR; TCRdb has only the in-frame clones, and not every one. The table lists approximately 210,000 clones, around 43% of them singletons, with approximately 2.9% in the top ten. The sequencing used CD4+ T cells sorted from blood, collected around week 37, from a patient treated with tofacitinib. Receptor source: a human donor with alopecia areata. CDR3s include the opening cysteine and the closing phenylalanine or tryptophan. Fields, in order: V gene, clone size, J gene, D gene, CDR3 DNA, CDR3 protein. D genes are given only for firm matches. Some rows mark clone size as missing; the rest say once, few, many or name a class of expanded clone.

TRBV5-1	few	TRBJ2-6	-	TGCGCCAGCAGCTTTCTTTTCTCTGGGGCCAACGTCCTGACTTTC	CASSFLFSGANVLTF
TRBV29-1	-	TRBJ2-3	-	TGCAGCGCTGGACGGATCCGGGACCGGGGGCGACCCACAGATACGCAGTATTTT	CSAGRIRDRGRPTDTQYF
TRBV5-1	-	TRBJ1-1	TRBD1	TGCGCCAGCAGCGTGACAGGGTACACTGAAGCTTTCTTT	CASSVTGYTEAFF
TRBV5-1	-	TRBJ2-5	-	TGCGCCAGCAGCTTGGCGGGACTTTCCCTTGGGGAGACCCAGTACTTC	CASSLAGLSLGETQYF
TRBV6-1	-	TRBJ2-5	-	TGTGCCACCAATTCAGGGGGACTTCAAGAGACCCAGTACTTC	CATNSGGLQETQYF
TRBV13	-	TRBJ1-1	-	TGTGCCAGCAGCTCGTGGACGGTTGAAGCTTTCTTT	CASSSWTVEAFF
TRBV28	-	TRBJ1-2	-	TGTGCCAGCACCAGGAAGGGGGTGAACTATGGCTACACCTTC	CASTRKGVNYGYTF
TRBV27	few	TRBJ2-1	TRBD2	TGTGCCAGCAGATGGATCGGAGCGGGAGGTGAGCAGTTCTTC	CASRWIGAGGEQFF
TRBV7-9	-	TRBJ1-5	TRBD1	TGTGCCAGCAGCTTAGGGACAGGGGGAATGCCCCAGCATTTT	CASSLGTGGMPQHF
TRBV19	few	TRBJ1-5	-	TGTGCCAGTAGTATGGTCGGTTCCACGATCAATCAGCCCCAGCATTTT	CASSMVGSTINQPQHF
TRBV6-1	-	TRBJ2-7	-	TGTGCCAGCAGTCGGGACTTCTACGAGCAGTACTTC	CASSRDFYEQYF
TRBV7-6	-	TRBJ1-1	-	TGTGCCAGCAGCTTTGGCGGACGAGGCACTGAAGCTTTCTTT	CASSFGGRGTEAFF
TRBV7-9	-	TRBJ2-1	-	TGTGCCAGCAGCTTCGGGGCTTATGATGAGCAGTTCTTC	CASSFGAYDEQFF
TRBV14	-	TRBJ2-1	TRBD2	TGTGCCAGCAGTCGAGAAGCGGGAGCATCCTACAATGAGCAGTTCTTC	CASSREAGASYNEQFF
TRBV25-1	-	TRBJ2-3	-	TGTGCCAGCAGTGGGAGGCAGACAGATACGCAGTATTTT	CASSGRQTDTQYF
TRBV20-1	-	TRBJ2-5	-	TGCAGTGCTAGGGAGCAAGAGACCCAGTACTTC	CSAREQETQYF
TRBV4-2	few	TRBJ1-2	-	TGTGCCAGCAGCTACGAGCGAGGAACTAACTATGGCTACACCTTC	CASSYERGTNYGYTF
TRBV27	-	TRBJ2-6	TRBD1	TGTGCCAGCAGCTCCGCCGGGACAGGGTCTGGGGCCAACGTCCTGACTTTC	CASSSAGTGSGANVLTF
TRBV5-1	few	TRBJ1-4	-	TGCGCCAGCAGCTTGGACGTCGGACGGAATAATGAAAAACTGTTTTTT	CASSLDVGRNNEKLFF
TRBV29-1	few	TRBJ2-3	TRBD2	TGCAGCGTTGGCTCCGGGACTAGGACAACAGATACGCAGTATTTT	CSVGSGTRTTDTQYF
TRBV30	-	TRBJ2-3	-	TGTGCCTGGACCAGCCGGGACTCGGGCACAGATACGCAGTATTTT	CAWTSRDSGTDTQYF
TRBV10-2	-	TRBJ2-7	-	TGCGCCAGCAGTGAAAACGGGGCCTACGAGCAGTACTTC	CASSENGAYEQYF
TRBV7-2	few	TRBJ2-5	TRBD1	TGTGCCAGCAGCCAGACAGGGTGGGAGACCCAGTACTTC	CASSQTGWETQYF
TRBV7-9	-	TRBJ1-2	-	TGTGCCAGCAGCTTAGTTACAGATGGCTACACCTTC	CASSLVTDGYTF